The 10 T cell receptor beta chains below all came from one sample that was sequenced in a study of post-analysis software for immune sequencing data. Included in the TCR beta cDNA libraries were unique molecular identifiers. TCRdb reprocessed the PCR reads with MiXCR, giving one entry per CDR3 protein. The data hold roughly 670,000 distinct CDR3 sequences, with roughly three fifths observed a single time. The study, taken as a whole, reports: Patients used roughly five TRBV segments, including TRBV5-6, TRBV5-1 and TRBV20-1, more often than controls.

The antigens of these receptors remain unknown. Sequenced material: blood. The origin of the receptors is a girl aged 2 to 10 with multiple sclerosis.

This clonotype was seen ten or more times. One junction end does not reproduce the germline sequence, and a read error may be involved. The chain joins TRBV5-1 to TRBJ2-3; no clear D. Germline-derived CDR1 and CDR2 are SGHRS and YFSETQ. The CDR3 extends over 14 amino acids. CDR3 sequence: CASSSGLSTDTQYF. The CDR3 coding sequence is TGTGCCAGCAGCTCCGGGCTCAGCACAGATACGCAGTATTTT. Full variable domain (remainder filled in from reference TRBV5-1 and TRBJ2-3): KAGVTQTPRYLIKTRGQQVTLSCSPISGHRSVSWYQQTPGQGLQFLFEYFSETQRNKGNFPGRFSGRQFSNSRSEMNVSTLELGDSALYLCASSSGLSTDTQYFGPGTRLTVL.

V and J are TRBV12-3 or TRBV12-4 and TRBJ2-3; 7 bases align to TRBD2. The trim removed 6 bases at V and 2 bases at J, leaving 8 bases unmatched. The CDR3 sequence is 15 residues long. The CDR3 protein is CASSPLAADTDTQYF. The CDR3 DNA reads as TGTGCCAGCAGCCCCCTAGCGGCTGACACAGATACGCAGTATTTT.

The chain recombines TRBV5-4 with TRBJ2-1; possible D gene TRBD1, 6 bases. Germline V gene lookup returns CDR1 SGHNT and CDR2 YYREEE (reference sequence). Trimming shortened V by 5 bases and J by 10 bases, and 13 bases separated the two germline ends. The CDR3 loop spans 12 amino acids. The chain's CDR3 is CASSFTGKEQFF. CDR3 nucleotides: TGTGCCAGCAGTTTTACAGGGAAAGAGCAGTTCTTC.

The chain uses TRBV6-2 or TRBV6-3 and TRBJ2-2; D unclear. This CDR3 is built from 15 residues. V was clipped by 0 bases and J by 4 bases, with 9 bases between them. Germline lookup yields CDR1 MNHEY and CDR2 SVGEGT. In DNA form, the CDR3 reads TGTGCCAGCAGTTACTCTCCAGAATTCACCGGGGAGCTGTTTTTT. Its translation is CASSYSPEFTGELFF.

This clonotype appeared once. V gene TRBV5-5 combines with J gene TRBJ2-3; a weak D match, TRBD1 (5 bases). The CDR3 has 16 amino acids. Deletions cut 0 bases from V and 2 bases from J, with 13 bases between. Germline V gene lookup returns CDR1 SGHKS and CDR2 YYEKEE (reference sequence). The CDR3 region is CASSLETGPVTDTQYF. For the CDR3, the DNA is TGTGCCAGCAGCTTGGAAACAGGACCGGTCACAGATACGCAGTATTTT.

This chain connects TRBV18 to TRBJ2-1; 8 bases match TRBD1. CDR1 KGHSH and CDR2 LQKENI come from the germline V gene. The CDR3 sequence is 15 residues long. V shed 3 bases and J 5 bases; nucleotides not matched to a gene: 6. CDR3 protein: CASSPQGARDNEQFF. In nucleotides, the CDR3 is TGTGCCAGCTCACCTCAGGGGGCGCGGGACAATGAGCAGTTCTTC.

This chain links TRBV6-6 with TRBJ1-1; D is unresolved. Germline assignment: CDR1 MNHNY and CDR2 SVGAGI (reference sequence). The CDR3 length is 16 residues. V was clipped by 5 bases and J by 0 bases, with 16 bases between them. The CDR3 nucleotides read TGTGCCAGCAGTCCCGGCGGCAGGCCCATGAACACTGAAGCTTTCTTT. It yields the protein CASSPGGRPMNTEAFF.

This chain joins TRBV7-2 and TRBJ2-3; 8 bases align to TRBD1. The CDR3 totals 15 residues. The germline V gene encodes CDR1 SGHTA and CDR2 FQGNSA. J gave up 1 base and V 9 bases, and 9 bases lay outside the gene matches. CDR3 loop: CASRRPGQGTDTQYF. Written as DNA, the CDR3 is TGTGCCAGTAGACGACCGGGACAGGGCACAGATACGCAGTATTTT.

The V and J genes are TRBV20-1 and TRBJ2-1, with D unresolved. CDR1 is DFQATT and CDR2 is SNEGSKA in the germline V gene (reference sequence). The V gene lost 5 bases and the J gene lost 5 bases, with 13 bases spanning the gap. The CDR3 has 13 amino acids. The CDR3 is CSAGRALDNEQFF. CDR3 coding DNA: TGCAGTGCTGGCCGGGCGTTAGACAATGAGCAGTTCTTC.

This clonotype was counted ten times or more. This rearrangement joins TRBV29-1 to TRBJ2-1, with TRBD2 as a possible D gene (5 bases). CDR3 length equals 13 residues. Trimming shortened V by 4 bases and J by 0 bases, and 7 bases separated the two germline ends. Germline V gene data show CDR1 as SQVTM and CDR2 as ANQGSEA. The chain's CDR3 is CSVARGSYNEQFF. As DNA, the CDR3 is TGCAGCGTTGCCCGGGGCTCCTACAATGAGCAGTTCTTC.